The rows below give T cell receptor beta chains drawn from one sample of a study of blood T cell repertoires in COVID-19. Assay: immunoSEQ multiplex PCR; the TCRdb copy retains only in-frame clones and omits some. The sample carries approximately 210,000 clones, around four fifths recorded once. Material: PBMCs or T cells enriched from blood (not recorded which). The source of these receptors is a man aged 35 to 55 who had recovered from COVID-19. The CDR3 runs from the conserved cysteine through the conserved F or W. The D gene is left open where the match is weak. Size values are once, few and many counts, or a class for expanded clones, and some rows have none.

v_gene: TRBV11-3
j_gene: TRBJ2-2
d_gene: TRBD1
abundance: NA
CDR3nt: TGTGCCAGCAGCTCGAATAGGGGGCGCGGGTTAAACACCGGGGAGCTGTTTTTT
CDR3aa: CASSSNRGRGLNTGELFF

v_gene: TRBV9
j_gene: TRBJ1-4
d_gene: TRBD1
abundance: NA
CDR3nt: TGTGCCAGCAGCACCGGACAGGATTGGAATGAAAAACTGTTTTTT
CDR3aa: CASSTGQDWNEKLFF

v_gene: TRBV4-1
j_gene: TRBJ2-1
d_gene: TRBD2
abundance: NA
CDR3nt: TGCGCCAGCAGCCAAGTGGCTAGCGGGTATGGCGAGCAGTTCTTC
CDR3aa: CASSQVASGYGEQFF

v_gene: TRBV19
j_gene: TRBJ2-7
d_gene: TRBD1
abundance: NA
CDR3nt: TGTGCCAGTAGTGCCGGCAGGGGGCTTTACGAGCAGTACTTC
CDR3aa: CASSAGRGLYEQYF

v_gene: TRBV18
j_gene: TRBJ1-1
d_gene: NA
abundance: NA
CDR3nt: TGTGCCAGCTCACCAGGGGGGGTTAACACTGAAGCTTTCTTT
CDR3aa: CASSPGGVNTEAFF

v_gene: TRBV27
j_gene: TRBJ2-1
d_gene: TRBD2
abundance: NA
CDR3nt: TGTGCCAGCCATAGATACGACGGGAGGGTCGACAATGAGCAGTTCTTC
CDR3aa: CASHRYDGRVDNEQFF

v_gene: TRBV7-3
j_gene: TRBJ1-4
d_gene: TRBD1
abundance: NA
CDR3nt: TGTGCCAGCAGCCCGACAGGGGGGATGGAAAAACTGTTTTTT
CDR3aa: CASSPTGGMEKLFF

v_gene: TRBV12-3/TRBV12-4
j_gene: TRBJ1-1
d_gene: TRBD1
abundance: NA
CDR3nt: TGTGCCACCGACCGGGACAGGGACACTGAAGCTTTCTTT
CDR3aa: CATDRDRDTEAFF

v_gene: TRBV27
j_gene: TRBJ2-7
d_gene: NA
abundance: NA
CDR3nt: TGTGCCAGCAGTTCCCAGGCGACGGCGGGGCCGTTTGAGCAGTACTTC
CDR3aa: CASSSQATAGPFEQYF

v_gene: TRBV29-1
j_gene: TRBJ1-3
d_gene: NA
abundance: NA
CDR3nt: TGCAGCGTTGAAGCCAGGGAGGGCACCATATATTTT
CDR3aa: CSVEAREGTIYF

v_gene: TRBV5-4
j_gene: TRBJ2-2
d_gene: TRBD2
abundance: NA
CDR3nt: TGTGCCAGCAGCTCCAAAGCGGGGGGGCTGCCCGGGGAGCTGTTTTTT
CDR3aa: CASSSKAGGLPGELFF

v_gene: TRBV28
j_gene: TRBJ2-1
d_gene: TRBD2
abundance: NA
CDR3nt: TGTGCCAGCAGACCTGTTGGGCGGGGGGGCAACAATGAGCAGTTCTTC
CDR3aa: CASRPVGRGGNNEQFF

v_gene: TRBV11-2
j_gene: TRBJ2-7
d_gene: TRBD2
abundance: NA
CDR3nt: TGTGCCAGCAGCTTAGCGGCTAGCGGCTTCTACGAGCAGTACTTC
CDR3aa: CASSLAASGFYEQYF

v_gene: TRBV27
j_gene: TRBJ2-7
d_gene: NA
abundance: NA
CDR3nt: TGTGCCAGCAGTCCCAAGAGAACCTACGAGCAGTACTTC
CDR3aa: CASSPKRTYEQYF

v_gene: TRBV7-2
j_gene: TRBJ2-5
d_gene: NA
abundance: NA
CDR3nt: TGTGCCAGCAGCTCCTCGTACCAAGAGACCCAGTACTTC
CDR3aa: CASSSSYQETQYF

v_gene: TRBV5-1
j_gene: TRBJ2-1
d_gene: NA
abundance: NA
CDR3nt: TGCGCCAGCAGCTTGGAGGGGACTTACAATGAGCAGTTCTTC
CDR3aa: CASSLEGTYNEQFF

v_gene: TRBV7-7
j_gene: TRBJ2-5
d_gene: NA
abundance: NA
CDR3nt: TGTGCCAGCAGCCTCGATCAGGGGAACCAAGAGACCCAGTACTTC
CDR3aa: CASSLDQGNQETQYF

v_gene: TRBV11-2
j_gene: TRBJ2-3
d_gene: NA
abundance: NA
CDR3nt: TGTGCCAGCAGCTTAGACTCCACAGATACGCAGTATTTT
CDR3aa: CASSLDSTDTQYF

v_gene: TRBV7-9
j_gene: TRBJ1-2
d_gene: NA
abundance: NA
CDR3nt: TGTGCCAGCAGCTTTGGGCGTAACTATGGCTACACCTTC
CDR3aa: CASSFGRNYGYTF

v_gene: TRBV3-1/TRBV3-2
j_gene: TRBJ2-7
d_gene: TRBD1
abundance: NA
CDR3nt: TGTGCCAGCAGCCCCCGGGACAGGGGCTACGAGCAGTACTTC
CDR3aa: CASSPRDRGYEQYF

v_gene: TRBV5-4
j_gene: TRBJ1-2
d_gene: NA
abundance: NA
CDR3nt: TGTGCCAGCAGCCCGGACAGCAACTATGGCTACACCTTC
CDR3aa: CASSPDSNYGYTF

v_gene: TRBV5-1
j_gene: TRBJ2-3
d_gene: TRBD2
abundance: NA
CDR3nt: TGCGCCAGCAGCCAGGGACTAGCTCCCGGGGATACGCAGTATTTT
CDR3aa: CASSQGLAPGDTQYF

v_gene: TRBV2
j_gene: TRBJ2-7
d_gene: TRBD2
abundance: few
CDR3nt: TGTGCCAGCAGTGAGGGGCGGGGGATACCCTACGAGCAGTACTTC
CDR3aa: CASSEGRGIPYEQYF

v_gene: TRBV28
j_gene: TRBJ2-7
d_gene: NA
abundance: NA
CDR3nt: TGTGCCAGCAGTTCCAGGCGAGAGAACTACGAGCAGTACTTC
CDR3aa: CASSSRRENYEQYF

v_gene: TRBV12-3/TRBV12-4
j_gene: TRBJ2-1
d_gene: NA
abundance: NA
CDR3nt: TGTGCCAGCAGGGCCTACAGCCTCAATGAGCAGTTCTTC
CDR3aa: CASRAYSLNEQFF

v_gene: TRBV7-2
j_gene: TRBJ1-2
d_gene: TRBD1
abundance: NA
CDR3nt: TGTGCCAGCAGCTTAGCGGGAAACAGGGGGGTGGATGGCTACACCTTC
CDR3aa: CASSLAGNRGVDGYTF

v_gene: TRBV15
j_gene: TRBJ1-1
d_gene: NA
abundance: NA
CDR3nt: TGTGCCACCAGCTCCCAATCCCGACGGGGGGGGACTGAAGCTTTCTTT
CDR3aa: CATSSQSRRGGTEAFF

v_gene: TRBV5-1
j_gene: TRBJ2-7
d_gene: TRBD2
abundance: NA
CDR3nt: TGCGCCAGCAGCGTGGGACTAGCGGGAGGGTACGAGCAGTACTTC
CDR3aa: CASSVGLAGGYEQYF

v_gene: TRBV15
j_gene: TRBJ2-7
d_gene: TRBD2
abundance: NA
CDR3nt: TGTGCCAGGACTCGGGAGGGTCAGGTTTACGAGCAGTACTTC
CDR3aa: CARTREGQVYEQYF

v_gene: TRBV28
j_gene: TRBJ2-7
d_gene: TRBD2
abundance: NA
CDR3nt: TGTGCCAGCAGGTCTCCGGGACTAGCAGACTACGAGCAGTACTTC
CDR3aa: CASRSPGLADYEQYF

v_gene: TRBV5-4
j_gene: TRBJ1-1
d_gene: NA
abundance: NA
CDR3nt: TGTGCCAGCAGCCCGGACACGATACAGGAAGCTTTCTTT
CDR3aa: CASSPDTIQEAFF

v_gene: TRBV6-5
j_gene: TRBJ1-4
d_gene: NA
abundance: NA
CDR3nt: TGTGCCAGCTTTACAGGGTCTAATGAAAAACTGTTTTTT
CDR3aa: CASFTGSNEKLFF

v_gene: TRBV29-1
j_gene: TRBJ1-1
d_gene: TRBD1
abundance: NA
CDR3nt: TGCAGCGTGAAGACAGGGGCCACTGAAGCTTTCTTT
CDR3aa: CSVKTGATEAFF

v_gene: TRBV29-1
j_gene: TRBJ2-3
d_gene: TRBD1
abundance: NA
CDR3nt: TGCAGCGTACGGACAGGGGTGCTCACAGATACGCAGTATTTT
CDR3aa: CSVRTGVLTDTQYF

v_gene: TRBV20-1
j_gene: TRBJ1-5
d_gene: NA
abundance: NA
CDR3nt: TGCAGTGCTAGTCCCCGCGTCATGAGCAATCAGCCCCAGCATTTT
CDR3aa: CSASPRVMSNQPQHF

v_gene: TRBV2
j_gene: TRBJ2-1
d_gene: NA
abundance: NA
CDR3nt: TGTGCCAGCAGTGACAGGGGCGGTGAGCAGTTCTTC
CDR3aa: CASSDRGGEQFF

v_gene: TRBV5-1
j_gene: TRBJ1-6
d_gene: NA
abundance: few
CDR3nt: TGCGCCAGCAGCTTGGGTAGCTCCTATAATTCACCCCTCCACTTT
CDR3aa: CASSLGSSYNSPLHF

v_gene: TRBV6-1
j_gene: TRBJ2-7
d_gene: TRBD1
abundance: NA
CDR3nt: TGTGCCAGCAGTGAGACAGGGAGAAACGAGCAGTACTTC
CDR3aa: CASSETGRNEQYF

v_gene: TRBV7-2
j_gene: TRBJ2-2
d_gene: TRBD2
abundance: NA
CDR3nt: TGTGCCAGCAACTCCGGCGGGGGGTATGAGCTGTTTTTT
CDR3aa: CASNSGGGYELFF

v_gene: TRBV28
j_gene: TRBJ1-2
d_gene: NA
abundance: NA
CDR3nt: TGTGCCAGCAGTTCCACTAAAGACTACAGCTACACCTTC
CDR3aa: CASSSTKDYSYTF

v_gene: TRBV24-1
j_gene: TRBJ2-3
d_gene: TRBD1
abundance: NA
CDR3nt: TGTGCCACCAGTGATGGGGGACAGTTCACAGATACGCAGTATTTT
CDR3aa: CATSDGGQFTDTQYF

v_gene: TRBV7-8
j_gene: TRBJ1-2
d_gene: TRBD1
abundance: NA
CDR3nt: TGTGCCAGCAGCTGGGGGGGACAGGGAATCTATGGCTACACCTTC
CDR3aa: CASSWGGQGIYGYTF

v_gene: TRBV28
j_gene: TRBJ1-2
d_gene: TRBD1
abundance: NA
CDR3nt: TGTGCCTCCCGGACAGGGTGGGTCTATGGCTACACCTTC
CDR3aa: CASRTGWVYGYTF

v_gene: TRBV28
j_gene: TRBJ1-2
d_gene: NA
abundance: NA
CDR3nt: TGTGCCAGCAGGACAGGCACGATCGGTGGCTACACCTTC
CDR3aa: CASRTGTIGGYTF

v_gene: TRBV27
j_gene: TRBJ2-1
d_gene: TRBD2
abundance: NA
CDR3nt: TGTGCCAGCAGACCATTGACTAGCGGGTCCCCGGGTGAGCAGTTCTTC
CDR3aa: CASRPLTSGSPGEQFF

v_gene: TRBV7-2
j_gene: TRBJ1-1
d_gene: NA
abundance: once
CDR3nt: TGTGCCAGCAGTTATGACATTAACACTGAAGCTTTCTTT
CDR3aa: CASSYDINTEAFF

v_gene: TRBV7-2
j_gene: TRBJ2-3
d_gene: TRBD2
abundance: once
CDR3nt: TGTGCCAGCAGTTCCGGGGGGGCCTATACGCAGTATTTT
CDR3aa: CASSSGGAYTQYF

v_gene: TRBV11-2
j_gene: TRBJ2-1
d_gene: TRBD2
abundance: few
CDR3nt: TGTGCCAGCAGCTCCCGCATACTAGCGGGAGGTTGGAATGAGCAGTTCTTC
CDR3aa: CASSSRILAGGWNEQFF

v_gene: TRBV28
j_gene: TRBJ2-1
d_gene: NA
abundance: NA
CDR3nt: TGTGCCAGCGGACTAACCTACAATGAGCAGTTCTTC
CDR3aa: CASGLTYNEQFF

v_gene: TRBV7-2
j_gene: TRBJ2-7
d_gene: TRBD1
abundance: NA
CDR3nt: TGTGCCAGCAGCCGGACAGGGGCCTACGAGCAGTACTTC
CDR3aa: CASSRTGAYEQYF

v_gene: TRBV7-3
j_gene: TRBJ2-1
d_gene: TRBD2
abundance: few
CDR3nt: TGTGCCAGCAGCTTACGACTAGCGGGGGACAATGAGCAGTTCTTC
CDR3aa: CASSLRLAGDNEQFF

v_gene: TRBV5-4
j_gene: TRBJ2-7
d_gene: TRBD1
abundance: NA
CDR3nt: TGTGCCAGCAGCTTCCGGGACAGGGGGCAGTACGAGCAGTACTTC
CDR3aa: CASSFRDRGQYEQYF

v_gene: TRBV6-2/TRBV6-3
j_gene: TRBJ2-1
d_gene: NA
abundance: NA
CDR3nt: TGTGCCAGCAGCACTCGTGTCCCTTCCTACAATGAGCAGTTCTTC
CDR3aa: CASSTRVPSYNEQFF

v_gene: TRBV18
j_gene: TRBJ1-5
d_gene: NA
abundance: NA
CDR3nt: TGTGCCAGCTCACCAGTCGATGTACAGGGTTCTAATCAGCCCCAGCATTTT
CDR3aa: CASSPVDVQGSNQPQHF

v_gene: TRBV5-1
j_gene: TRBJ2-7
d_gene: TRBD2
abundance: NA
CDR3nt: TGCGCCAGCAGTCCGGGGACTAGCAGCTACGAGCAGTACTTC
CDR3aa: CASSPGTSSYEQYF